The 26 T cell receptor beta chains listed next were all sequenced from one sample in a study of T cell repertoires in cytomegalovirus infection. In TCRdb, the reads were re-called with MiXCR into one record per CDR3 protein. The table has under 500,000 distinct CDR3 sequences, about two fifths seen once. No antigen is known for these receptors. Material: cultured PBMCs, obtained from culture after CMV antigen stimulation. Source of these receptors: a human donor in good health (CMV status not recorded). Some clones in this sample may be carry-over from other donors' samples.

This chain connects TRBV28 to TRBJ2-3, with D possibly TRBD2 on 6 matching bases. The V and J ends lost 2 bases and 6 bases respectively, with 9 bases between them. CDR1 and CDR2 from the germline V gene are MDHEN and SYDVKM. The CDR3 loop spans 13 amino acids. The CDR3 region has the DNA TGTGCCAGCAGTTTAACTAGCAAGGATACGCAGTATTTT. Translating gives CASSLTSKDTQYF.

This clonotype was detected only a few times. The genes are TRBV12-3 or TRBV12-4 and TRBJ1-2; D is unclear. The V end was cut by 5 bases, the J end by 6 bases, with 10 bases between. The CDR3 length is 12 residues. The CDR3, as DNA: TGTGCCAGCAGTCAAGGACGCCATGGCTACACCTTC. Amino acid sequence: CASSQGRHGYTF.

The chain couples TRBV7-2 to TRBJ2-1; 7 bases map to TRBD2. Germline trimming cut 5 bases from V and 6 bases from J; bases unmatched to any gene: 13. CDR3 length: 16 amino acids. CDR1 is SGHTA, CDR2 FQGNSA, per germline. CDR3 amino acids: CASSRAPGGSTNEQFF. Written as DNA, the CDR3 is TGTGCCAGCAGCCGGGCCCCGGGCGGGAGTACCAATGAGCAGTTCTTC.

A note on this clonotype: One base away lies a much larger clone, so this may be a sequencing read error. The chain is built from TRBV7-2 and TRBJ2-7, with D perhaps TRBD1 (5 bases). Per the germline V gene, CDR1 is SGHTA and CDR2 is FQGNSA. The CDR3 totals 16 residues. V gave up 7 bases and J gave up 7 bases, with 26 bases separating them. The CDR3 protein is CASTLILRTRMLEQYF. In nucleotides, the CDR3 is TGTGCCAGCACCCTTATCCTACGGACAAGGATGTTGGAGCAGTACTTC.

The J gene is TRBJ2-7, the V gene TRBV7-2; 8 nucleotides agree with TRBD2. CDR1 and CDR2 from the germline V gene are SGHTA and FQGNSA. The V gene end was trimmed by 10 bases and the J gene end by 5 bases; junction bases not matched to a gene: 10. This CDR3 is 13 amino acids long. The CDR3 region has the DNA TGTGCCACCCGGGGGGGGCTGCCTAACGAGCAGTACTTC. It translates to CATRGGLPNEQYF.

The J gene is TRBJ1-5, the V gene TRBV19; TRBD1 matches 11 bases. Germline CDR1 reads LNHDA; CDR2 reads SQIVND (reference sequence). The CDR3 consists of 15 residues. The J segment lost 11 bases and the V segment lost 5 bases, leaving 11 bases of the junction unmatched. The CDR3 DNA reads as TGTGCCAGTAGTCTACGGGACAGGGGGGAGAGGGCCCAGCATTTT. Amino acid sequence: CASSLRDRGERAQHF.

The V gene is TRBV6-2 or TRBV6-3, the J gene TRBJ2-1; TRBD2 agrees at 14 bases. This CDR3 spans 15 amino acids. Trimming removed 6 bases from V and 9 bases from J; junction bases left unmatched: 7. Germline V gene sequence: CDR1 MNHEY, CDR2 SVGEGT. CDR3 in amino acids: CASSPGTSGRSEQFF. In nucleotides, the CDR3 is TGTGCCAGCAGCCCCGGGACTAGCGGGAGAAGTGAGCAGTTCTTC.

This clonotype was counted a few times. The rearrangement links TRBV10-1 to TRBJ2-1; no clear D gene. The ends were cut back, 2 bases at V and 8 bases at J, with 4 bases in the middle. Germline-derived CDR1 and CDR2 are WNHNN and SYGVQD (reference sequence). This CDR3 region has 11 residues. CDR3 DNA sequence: TGCGCCAGCAGTGAGAGCGATGAGCAGTTCTTC. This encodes CASSESDEQFF.

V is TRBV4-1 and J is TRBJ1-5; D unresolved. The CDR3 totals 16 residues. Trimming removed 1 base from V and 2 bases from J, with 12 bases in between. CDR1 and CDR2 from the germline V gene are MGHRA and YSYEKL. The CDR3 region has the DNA TGCGCCAGCAGCCAAGTGGAGAGTCTTGGCAATCAGCCCCAGCATTTT. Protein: CASSQVESLGNQPQHF.

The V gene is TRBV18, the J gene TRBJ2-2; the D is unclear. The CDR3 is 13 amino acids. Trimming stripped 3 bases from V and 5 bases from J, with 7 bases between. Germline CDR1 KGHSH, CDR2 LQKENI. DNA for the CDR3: TGTGCCAGCTCACCGGAAGAGACCGGGGAGCTGTTTTTT. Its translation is CASSPEETGELFF.

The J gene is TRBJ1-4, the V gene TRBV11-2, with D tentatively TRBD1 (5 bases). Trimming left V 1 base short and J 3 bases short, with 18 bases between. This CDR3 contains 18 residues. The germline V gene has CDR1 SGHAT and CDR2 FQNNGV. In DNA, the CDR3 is TGTGCCAGCAGCTTAGGCGCCTACGCCCGGGGGGCTAATGAAAAACTGTTTTTT. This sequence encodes CASSLGAYARGANEKLFF.

CDR3 nucleotide sequence: TGTGCCAGCAGCTTAGCGATGGGACGGCTAAGCGAGCAGTACTTC. It encodes CASSLAMGRLSEQYF. The chain links TRBV7-8 to TRBJ2-7; the D call may be TRBD1 or TRBD2 (5 bases each). The V and J ends lost 0 bases and 6 bases respectively, with 15 bases between them. The CDR3 loop spans 15 amino acids. From germline, CDR1 is SGHVS and CDR2 FQNEAQ.

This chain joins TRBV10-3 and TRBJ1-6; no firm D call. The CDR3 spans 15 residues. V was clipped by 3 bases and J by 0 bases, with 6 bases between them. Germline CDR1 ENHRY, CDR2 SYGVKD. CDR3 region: CAISDGSSYNSPLHF. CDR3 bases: TGTGCCATCAGTGATGGGAGCTCCTATAATTCACCCCTCCACTTT.

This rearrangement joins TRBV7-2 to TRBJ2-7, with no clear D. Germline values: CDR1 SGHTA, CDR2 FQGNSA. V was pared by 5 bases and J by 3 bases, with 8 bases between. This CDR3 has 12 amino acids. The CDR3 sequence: CASSASNYEQYF. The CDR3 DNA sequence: TGTGCCAGCAGCGCCTCAAACTACGAGCAGTACTTC.

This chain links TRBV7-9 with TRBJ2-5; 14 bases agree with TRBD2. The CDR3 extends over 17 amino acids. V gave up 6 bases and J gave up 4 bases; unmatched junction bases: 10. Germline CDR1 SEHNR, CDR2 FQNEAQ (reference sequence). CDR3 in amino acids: CASRNPGLAGAGETQYF. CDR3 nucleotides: TGTGCCAGCAGGAATCCGGGACTAGCGGGAGCCGGAGAGACCCAGTACTTC.

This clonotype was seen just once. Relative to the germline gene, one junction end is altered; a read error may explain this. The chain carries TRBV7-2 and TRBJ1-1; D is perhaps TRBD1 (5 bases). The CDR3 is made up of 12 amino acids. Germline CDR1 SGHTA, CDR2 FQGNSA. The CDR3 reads CANSPDEGRAFF. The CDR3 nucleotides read TGTGCCAACAGCCCCGATGAGGGGAGGGCTTTCTTT.

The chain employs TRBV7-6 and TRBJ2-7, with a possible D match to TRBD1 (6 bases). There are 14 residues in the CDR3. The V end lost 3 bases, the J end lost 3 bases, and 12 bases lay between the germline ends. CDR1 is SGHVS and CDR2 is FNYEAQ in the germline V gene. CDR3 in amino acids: CASSLKTGNYEQYF. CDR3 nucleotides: TGTGCCAGCAGCTTGAAGACAGGAAACTACGAGCAGTACTTC. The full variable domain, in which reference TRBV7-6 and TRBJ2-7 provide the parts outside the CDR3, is GAGVSQSPRYKVTKRGQDVALRCDPISGHVSLYWYRQALGQGPEFLTYFNYEAQQDKSGLPNDRFSAERPEGSISTLTIQRTEQRDSAMYRCASSLKTGNYEQYFGPGTRLTVT.

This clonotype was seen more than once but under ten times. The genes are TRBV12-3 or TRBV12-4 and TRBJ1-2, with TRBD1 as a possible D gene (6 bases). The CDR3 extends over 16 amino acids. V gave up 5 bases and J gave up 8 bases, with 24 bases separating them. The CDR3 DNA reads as TGTGCCAGCAGTCCATATTACGGGACACGGTGGGGAGGCTACACCTTC. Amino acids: CASSPYYGTRWGGYTF.

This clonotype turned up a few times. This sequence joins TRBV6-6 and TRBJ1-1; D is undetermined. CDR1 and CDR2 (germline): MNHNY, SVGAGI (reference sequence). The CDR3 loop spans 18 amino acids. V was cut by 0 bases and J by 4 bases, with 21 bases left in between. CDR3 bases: TGTGCCAGCAGTTACTCTTGGCCATCCGCGGGCACCAGCACTGAAGCTTTCTTT. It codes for CASSYSWPSAGTSTEAFF.

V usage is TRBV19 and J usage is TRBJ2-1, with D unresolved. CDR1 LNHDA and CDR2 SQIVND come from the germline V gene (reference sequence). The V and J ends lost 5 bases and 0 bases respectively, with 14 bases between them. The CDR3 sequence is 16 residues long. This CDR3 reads CASSSKATLSYNEQFF. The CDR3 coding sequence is TGTGCCAGTAGTTCAAAGGCAACTCTCTCCTACAATGAGCAGTTCTTC.

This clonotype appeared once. CDR3 region: CASSPTGPDTQYF. CDR3 nucleotides: TGTGCCAGCAGCCCGACCGGACCGGATACGCAGTATTTT. The chain combines TRBV7-7 with TRBJ2-3, with no clear D. The CDR3 length is 13 residues. Germline CDR1 reads SSHAT; CDR2 reads FNYEAQ (reference sequence). With 5 bases removed from V and 6 bases from J, the gap between germline ends came to 12 bases. Full variable domain (remainder filled in from reference TRBV7-7 and TRBJ2-3): GAGVSQSPRYKVTKRGQDVTLRCDPISSHATLYWYQQALGQGPEFLTYFNYEAQPDKSGLPSDRFSAERPEGSISTLTIQRTEQRDSAMYRCASSPTGPDTQYFGPGTRLTVL.

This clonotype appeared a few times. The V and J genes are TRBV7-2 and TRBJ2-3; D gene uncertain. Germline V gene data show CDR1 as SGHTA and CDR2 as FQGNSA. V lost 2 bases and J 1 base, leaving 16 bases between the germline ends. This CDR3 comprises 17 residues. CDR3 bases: TGTGCCAGCAGCTTACTGAGCCGTCTAGGCGGCACAGATACGCAGTATTTT. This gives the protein CASSLLSRLGGTDTQYF.

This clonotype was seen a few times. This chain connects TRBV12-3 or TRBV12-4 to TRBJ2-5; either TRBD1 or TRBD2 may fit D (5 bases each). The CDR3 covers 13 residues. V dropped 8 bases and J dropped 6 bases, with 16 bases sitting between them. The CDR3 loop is CASGDGLIKTQYF. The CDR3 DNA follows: TGTGCCAGCGGGGACGGATTAATAAAGACCCAGTACTTC.

CDR3 protein: CASSGTVSGNTIYF. The CDR3 DNA reads as TGTGCCAGCAGTGGGACAGTCTCTGGAAACACCATATATTTT. The V call is TRBV12-3 or TRBV12-4, the J call TRBJ1-3; 7 positions agree with TRBD1. The V gene end was trimmed by 5 bases and the J gene end by 0 bases; junction bases not matched to a gene: 1. This CDR3 is 14 amino acids long.

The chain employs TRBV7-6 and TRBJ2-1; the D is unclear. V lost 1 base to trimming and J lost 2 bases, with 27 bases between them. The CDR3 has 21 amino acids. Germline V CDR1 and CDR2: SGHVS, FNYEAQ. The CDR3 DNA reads TGTGCCAGCAGCTTAGTTCTCGTCGTCGCGGACCCGCATTCCCCCTACAATGAGCAGTTCTTC. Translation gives CASSLVLVVADPHSPYNEQFF. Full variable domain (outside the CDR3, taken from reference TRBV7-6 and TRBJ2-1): GAGVSQSPRYKVTKRGQDVALRCDPISGHVSLYWYRQALGQGPEFLTYFNYEAQQDKSGLPNDRFSAERPEGSISTLTIQRTEQRDSAMYRCASSLVLVVADPHSPYNEQFFGPGTRLTVL.

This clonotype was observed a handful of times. CDR3 DNA: TGTGCCAGCAGAGGGACAGGGGTCCCTGAAGCTTTCTTT. Its translation: CASRGTGVPEAFF. The rearrangement joins TRBV14 to TRBJ1-1, with 10 bases lining up with TRBD1. CDR1 is SGHDN and CDR2 is FVKESK in the germline V gene. Trimming took 6 bases from V and 6 from J; bases not matched to a gene: 4. The CDR3 covers 13 residues. The whole variable domain, remainder taken from reference TRBV14 and TRBJ1-1, is EAGVTQFPSHSVIEKGQTVTLRCDPISGHDNLYWYRRVMGKEIKFLLHFVKESKQDESGMPNNRFLAERTGGTYSTLKVQPAELEDSGVYFCASRGTGVPEAFFGQGTRLTVV.